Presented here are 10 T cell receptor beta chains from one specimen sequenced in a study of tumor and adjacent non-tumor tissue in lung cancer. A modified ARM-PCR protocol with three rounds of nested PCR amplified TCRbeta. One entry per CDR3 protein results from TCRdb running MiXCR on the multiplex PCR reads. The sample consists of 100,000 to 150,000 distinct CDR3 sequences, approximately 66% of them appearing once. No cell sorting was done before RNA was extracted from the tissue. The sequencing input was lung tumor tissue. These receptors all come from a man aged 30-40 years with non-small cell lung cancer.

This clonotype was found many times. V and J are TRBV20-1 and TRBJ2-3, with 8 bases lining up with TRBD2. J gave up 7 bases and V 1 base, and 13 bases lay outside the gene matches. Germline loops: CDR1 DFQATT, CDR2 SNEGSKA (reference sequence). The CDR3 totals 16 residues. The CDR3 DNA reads TGCAGTGCTAGAGCCTCTACGGGACTAGTTGTAAATACGCAGTATTTT. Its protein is CSARASTGLVVNTQYF.

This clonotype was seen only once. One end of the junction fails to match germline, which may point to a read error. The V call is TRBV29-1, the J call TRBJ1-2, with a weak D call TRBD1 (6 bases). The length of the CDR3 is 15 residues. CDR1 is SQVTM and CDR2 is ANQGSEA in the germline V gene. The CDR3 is CSVDVAGAIPRGYTF. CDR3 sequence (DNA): TGCAGTGTTGATGTGGCAGGGGCGATCCCGCGAGGCTACACCTTC. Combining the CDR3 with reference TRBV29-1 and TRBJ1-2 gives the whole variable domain SAVISQKPSRDICQRGTSLTIQCQVDSQVTMMFWYRQQPGQSLTLIATANQGSEATYESGFVIDKFPISRPNLTFSTLTVSNMSPEDSSIYLCSVDVAGAIPRGYTFGSGTRLTVV.

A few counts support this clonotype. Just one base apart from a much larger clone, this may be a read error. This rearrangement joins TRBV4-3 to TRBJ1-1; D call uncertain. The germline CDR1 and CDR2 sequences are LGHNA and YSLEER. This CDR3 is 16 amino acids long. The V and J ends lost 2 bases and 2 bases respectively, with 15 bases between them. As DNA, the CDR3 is TGCGCCAGCAGCCAATATCCGATAGGAGGAAACACTGAAGCTTTCTTT. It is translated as CASSQYPIGGNTEAFF.

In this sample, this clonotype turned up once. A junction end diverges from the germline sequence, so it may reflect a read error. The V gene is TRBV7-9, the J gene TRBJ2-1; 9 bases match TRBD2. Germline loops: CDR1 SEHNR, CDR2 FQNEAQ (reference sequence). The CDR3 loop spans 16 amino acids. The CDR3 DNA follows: TGTGCCAGCAGCTTAGAGGCGGGAGGGCTGTGCAATGAGCAATTCTTC. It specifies CASSLEAGGLCNEQFF.

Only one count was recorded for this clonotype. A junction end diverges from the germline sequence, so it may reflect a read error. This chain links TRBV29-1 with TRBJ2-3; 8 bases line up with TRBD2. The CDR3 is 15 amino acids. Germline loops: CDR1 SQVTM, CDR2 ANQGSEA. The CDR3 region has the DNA TGCAGTGTTGCCGGGACTAGAGGGAGGACAGATACGCAGTATTTT. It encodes CSVAGTRGRTDTQYF.

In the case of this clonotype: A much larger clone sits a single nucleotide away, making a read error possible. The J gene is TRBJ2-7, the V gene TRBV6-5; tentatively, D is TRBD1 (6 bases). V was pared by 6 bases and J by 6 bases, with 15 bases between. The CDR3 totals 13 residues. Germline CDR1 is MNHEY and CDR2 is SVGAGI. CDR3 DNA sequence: TGTGCCAGCAGACAACGACAGGCCGGCGAGCAGTACTTC. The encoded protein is CASRQRQAGEQYF.

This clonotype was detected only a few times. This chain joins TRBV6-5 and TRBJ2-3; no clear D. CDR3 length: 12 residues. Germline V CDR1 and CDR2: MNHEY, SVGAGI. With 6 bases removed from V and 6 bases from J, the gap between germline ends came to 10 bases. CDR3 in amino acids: CASSSFADTQYF. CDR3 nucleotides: TGTGCCAGCAGCTCGTTTGCGGATACGCAGTATTTT.

In DNA form, the CDR3 reads TGTGCCAGCAGCGATAGTGGGCCCGACACGCAGTATTTT. Translating gives CASSDSGPDTQYF. V is TRBV6-2 or TRBV6-3 and J is TRBJ2-3; D ambiguous. The V gene lost 6 bases and the J gene lost 9 bases, with 16 bases spanning the gap. CDR1 and CDR2 from the germline V gene are MNHEY and SVGEGT. This CDR3 is built from 13 residues.

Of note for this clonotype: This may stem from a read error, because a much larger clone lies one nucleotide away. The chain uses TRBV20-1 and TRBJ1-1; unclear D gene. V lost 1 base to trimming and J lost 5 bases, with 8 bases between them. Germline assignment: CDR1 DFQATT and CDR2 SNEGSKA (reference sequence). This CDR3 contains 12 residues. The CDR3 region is CSARVGGTEAFF. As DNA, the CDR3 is TGCAGTGCTAGAGTAGGAGGTACTGAAGCTTTCTTT.

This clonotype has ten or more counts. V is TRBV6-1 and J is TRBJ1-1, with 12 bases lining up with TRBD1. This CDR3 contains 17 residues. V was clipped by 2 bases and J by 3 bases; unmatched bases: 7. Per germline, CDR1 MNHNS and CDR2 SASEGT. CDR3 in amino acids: CASSERGTGGAYTEAFF. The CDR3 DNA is TGTGCCAGCAGTGAAAGGGGGACAGGGGGCGCCTACACTGAAGCTTTCTTT.